This T cell receptor (beta chain) is drawn from a study of response to subunit inactivated influenza vaccine. Points from the study as a whole: The authors proposed limited new T cell recruitment per seasonal influenza vaccination.

TCRdb ran MiXCR on the RT-PCR reads and lists one entry per CDR3 protein. The data show about 570,000 distinct CDR3 sequences, about 10% seen once. This CDR3 has 15 residues. Germline lookup yields CDR1 SGHRS and CDR2 YFSETQ. The V gene end was trimmed by 4 bases and the J gene end by 7 bases; junction bases not matched to a gene: 7. This clonotype was seen a few times. Its antigen is undetermined. The sample was also reused in another study, on T cells expressing NK-cell markers. That work adds: cDNA encoding TCR beta was synthesized via 5'RACE template switching incorporating UMIs. Eight donors were sequenced, seven testing HCMV-seropositive and one testing seronegative. Leadership of the CD3+CD56-NKG2C+ fraction also belonged to these clonotypes in several donors.

V is TRBV5-1 and J is TRBJ2-2; 10 bases are a match to TRBD1. The sequencing here drew on PBMCs from blood, taken on the day of vaccination. The receptor was derived from a man aged 45-65 years who received an inactivated influenza vaccine. Here the CDR3 reads CASSLWDRGVGELFF. CDR3 nucleotides: TGCGCCAGCAGCCTCTGGGACAGGGGAGTCGGGGAGCTGTTTTTT. Variable domain in full (rest from reference TRBV5-1 and TRBJ2-2): KAGVTQTPRYLIKTRGQQVTLSCSPISGHRSVSWYQQTPGQGLQFLFEYFSETQRNKGNFPGRFSGRQFSNSRSEMNVSTLELGDSALYLCASSLWDRGVGELFFGEGSRLTVL.